The text below deals with one T cell receptor (beta chain). No antigen is known for it. This entry belongs to a study of cytomegalovirus exposure and HLA in healthy donors. Study background: In terms of ancestry, the Caucasian-associated cluster contained around four fifths of the approximately 400 genotyped donors.

The PCR contained 60 Vbeta and 13 Jbeta primers. Generated by immunoSEQ multiplex PCR, the TCRdb table keeps only in-frame clones and is missing some. The data contain approximately 90,000 clones, 76% of them seen just once; the ten biggest clones take up 1.4%. There are 15 residues in the CDR3. The ends lost 5 bases at V and 8 bases at J; junction bases unmatched: 10. Germline loops: CDR1 MNHNY, CDR2 SVGAGI (reference sequence). Notes on the study in general: Sequence variants that were highly shared formed a cluster that was likely a sequencing artifact. A later analysis linked fewer than 20,000 TCR beta sequences to HLA alleles at 0.05 false discovery rate. A later analysis showed TCR association rates differing by HLA locus, peaking at DRB1 and lowest at HLA-C.

This sequence was found in a male donor in good health and CMV-seronegative. The sequenced sample was PBMCs. This chain uses TRBV6-6 with TRBJ2-3, with TRBD1 matching 10 bases. The CDR3 is CASSRDRGRIATQYF. DNA of the CDR3: TGTGCCAGCAGTCGGGACAGGGGAAGGATTGCTACGCAGTATTTT.